This T cell receptor (beta chain) came from a study of OX40 agonist ivuxolimab in advanced cancers. This clone has only one observation. The germline V gene encodes CDR1 SGHKS and CDR2 YYEKEE (reference sequence). This CDR3 has 15 amino acids. Trimming shortened V by 2 bases and J by 3 bases, and 12 bases separated the two germline ends. Sequencing was performed with immunoSEQ multiplex PCR; in TCRdb, only in-frame clones are kept and a portion is missing. The sample has more than 5,500 clones; approximately 81% are singletons. The V and J genes are TRBV5-5 and TRBJ1-3, with D maybe TRBD1 (5 bases). The receptor was derived from an adult with an advanced solid tumor such as melanoma, head and neck, liver or kidney cancer. The sequencing used CD4+ or CD8+ T cells sorted from blood, collected in a trial of the OX40 agonist ivuxolimab. CDR3 protein: CASSFDSAFGNTIYF. CDR3 sequence (DNA): TGTGCCAGCAGCTTTGACAGCGCCTTTGGAAACACCATATATTTT.